This TCR beta chain was identified in a study of graft-versus-host responses after intestinal transplantation. On the study more broadly: The transplants performed in recipients were multivisceral, liver-intestinal, or isolated intestinal. Anti-thymocyte globulin induction preceded roughly 3 years of tacrolimus and steroid maintenance in all recipients. Study-level findings and limits: Early post-transplant HvG declines showed an association with peak circulating GvH clone levels.

V was clipped by 1 base and J by 6 bases; unmatched bases: 4. Germline CDR1 KGHSH, CDR2 LQKENI. This CDR3 region has 14 residues. This table comes from immunoSEQ multiplex PCR, and its TCRdb copy is limited to in-frame clones, with some not included. Of about 120,000 clones listed, 90% were seen once; the top ten hold under 0.2%. Note on this clone: The antigen is unknown.

Sequences were derived from unstimulated CD4+ T cells sorted from spleen or lymph node cells, sampled before intestinal transplant. This TCR was recovered from a human donor who received an intestinal transplant. The chain carries TRBV18 and TRBJ2-7, with TRBD1 identical over 9 bases. CDR3 sequence reads: CASSPQGQGGEQYF. CDR3 sequence (DNA): TGTGCCAGCTCACCACAGGGACAGGGAGGCGAGCAGTACTTC.